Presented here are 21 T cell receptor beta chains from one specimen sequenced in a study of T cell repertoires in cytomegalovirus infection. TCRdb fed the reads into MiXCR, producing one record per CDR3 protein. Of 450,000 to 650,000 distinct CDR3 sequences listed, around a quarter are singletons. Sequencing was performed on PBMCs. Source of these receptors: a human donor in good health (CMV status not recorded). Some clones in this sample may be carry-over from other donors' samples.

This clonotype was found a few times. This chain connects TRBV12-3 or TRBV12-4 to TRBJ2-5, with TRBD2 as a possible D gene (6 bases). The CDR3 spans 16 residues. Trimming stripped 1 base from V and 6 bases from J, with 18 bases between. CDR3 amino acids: CASSLVGGLGGKTQYF. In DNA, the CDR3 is TGTGCCAGCAGTTTAGTTGGGGGTCTGGGGGGTAAGACCCAGTACTTC.

The CDR3 DNA reads TGTGCCAGTAGTATCGAGGGAGGGACTTCCTACGAGCAGTACTTC. Encoded protein: CASSIEGGTSYEQYF. The rearrangement joins TRBV19 to TRBJ2-7; 7 bases are a match to TRBD2. V was clipped by 3 bases and J by 1 base; unmatched bases: 6. CDR1 is LNHDA and CDR2 is SQIVND in the germline V gene (reference sequence). The CDR3 has 15 amino acids.

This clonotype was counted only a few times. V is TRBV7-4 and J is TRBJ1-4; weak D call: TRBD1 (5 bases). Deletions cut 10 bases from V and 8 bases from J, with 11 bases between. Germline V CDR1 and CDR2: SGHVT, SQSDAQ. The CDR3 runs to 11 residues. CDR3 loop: CATNGGEKLFF. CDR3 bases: TGTGCCACCAACGGGGGGGAAAAACTGTTTTTT.

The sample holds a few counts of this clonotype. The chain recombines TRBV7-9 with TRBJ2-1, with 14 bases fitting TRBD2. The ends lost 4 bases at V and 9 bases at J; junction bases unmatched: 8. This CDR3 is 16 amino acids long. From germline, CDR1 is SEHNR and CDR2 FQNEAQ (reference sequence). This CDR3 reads CASSSTSGRALSEQFF. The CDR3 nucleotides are TGTGCCAGCAGCTCGACTAGCGGGAGGGCCCTCAGTGAGCAGTTCTTC.

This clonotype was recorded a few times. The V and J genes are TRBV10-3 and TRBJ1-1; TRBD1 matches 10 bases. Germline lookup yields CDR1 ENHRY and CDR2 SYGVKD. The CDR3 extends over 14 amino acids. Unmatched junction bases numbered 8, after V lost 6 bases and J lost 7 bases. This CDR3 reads CAISPGQGLLEAFF. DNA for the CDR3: TGTGCCATCAGCCCGGGACAGGGGCTTCTTGAAGCTTTCTTT.

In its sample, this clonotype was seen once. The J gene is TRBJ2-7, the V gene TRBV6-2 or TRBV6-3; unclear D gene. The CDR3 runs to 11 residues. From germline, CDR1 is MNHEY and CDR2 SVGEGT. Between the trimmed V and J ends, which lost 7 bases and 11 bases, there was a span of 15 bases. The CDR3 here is CASIRAGSEYV. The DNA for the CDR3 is TGTGCCAGCATCCGGGCCGGATCGGAGTACGTC.

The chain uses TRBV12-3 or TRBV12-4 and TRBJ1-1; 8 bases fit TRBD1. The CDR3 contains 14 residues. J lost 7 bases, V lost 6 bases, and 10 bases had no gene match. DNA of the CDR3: TGTGCCAGCAGGCAAACCGGGACAGGACGTGAAGCTTTCTTT. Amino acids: CASRQTGTGREAFF.

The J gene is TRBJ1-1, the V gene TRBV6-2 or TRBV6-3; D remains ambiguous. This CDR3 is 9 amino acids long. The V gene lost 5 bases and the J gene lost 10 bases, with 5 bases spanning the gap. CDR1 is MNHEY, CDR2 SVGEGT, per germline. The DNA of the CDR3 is TGTGCCAGCAGTGGAGGAGCTTTCTTT. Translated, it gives CASSGGAFF.

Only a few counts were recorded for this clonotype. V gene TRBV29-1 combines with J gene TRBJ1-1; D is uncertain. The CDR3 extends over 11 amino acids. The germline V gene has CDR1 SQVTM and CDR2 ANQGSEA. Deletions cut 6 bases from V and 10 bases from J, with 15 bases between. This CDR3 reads CSVGGSGLAFF. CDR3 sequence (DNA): TGCAGCGTAGGAGGTAGCGGCTTAGCTTTCTTT.

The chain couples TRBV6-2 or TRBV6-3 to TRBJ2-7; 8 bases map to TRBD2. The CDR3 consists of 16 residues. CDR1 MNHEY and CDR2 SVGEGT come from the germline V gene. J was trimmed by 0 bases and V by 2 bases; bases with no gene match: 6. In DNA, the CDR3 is TGTGCCAGCAGTTACAGCCTAGCGGGCTTCTCCTACGAGCAGTACTTC. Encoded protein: CASSYSLAGFSYEQYF.

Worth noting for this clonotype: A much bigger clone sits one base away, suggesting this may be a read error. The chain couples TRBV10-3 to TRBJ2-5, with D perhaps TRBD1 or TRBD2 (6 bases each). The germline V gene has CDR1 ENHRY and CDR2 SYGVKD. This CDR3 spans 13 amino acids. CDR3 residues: CAIQRGAQESQYF. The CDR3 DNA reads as TGTGCCATCCAAAGGGGGGCCCAAGAGTCCCAGTACTTC.

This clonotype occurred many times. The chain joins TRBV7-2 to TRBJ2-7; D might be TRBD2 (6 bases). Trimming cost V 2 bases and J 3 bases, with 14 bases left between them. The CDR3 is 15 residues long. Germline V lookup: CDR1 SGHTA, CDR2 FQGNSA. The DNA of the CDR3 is TGTGCCAGCAGCTTAAGGGACTTCGACCGCTACGAGCAGTACTTC. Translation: CASSLRDFDRYEQYF.

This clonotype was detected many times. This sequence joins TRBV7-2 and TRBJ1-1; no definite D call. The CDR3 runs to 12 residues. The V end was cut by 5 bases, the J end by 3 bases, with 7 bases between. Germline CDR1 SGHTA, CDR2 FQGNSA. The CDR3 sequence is CASSIDHTEAFF. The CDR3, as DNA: TGTGCCAGCAGCATAGACCACACTGAAGCTTTCTTT.

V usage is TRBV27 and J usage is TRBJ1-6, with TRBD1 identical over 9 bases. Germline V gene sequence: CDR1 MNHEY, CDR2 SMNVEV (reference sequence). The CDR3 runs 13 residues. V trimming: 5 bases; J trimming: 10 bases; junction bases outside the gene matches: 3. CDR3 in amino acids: CASSGTGRSPLHF. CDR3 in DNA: TGTGCCAGCAGTGGGACAGGGAGATCACCCCTCCACTTT.

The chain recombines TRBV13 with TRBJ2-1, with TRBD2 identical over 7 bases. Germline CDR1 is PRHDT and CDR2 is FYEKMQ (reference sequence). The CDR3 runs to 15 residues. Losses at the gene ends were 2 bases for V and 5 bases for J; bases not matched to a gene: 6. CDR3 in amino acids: CASSLLGEGHNEQFF. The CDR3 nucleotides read TGTGCCAGCAGCTTATTGGGGGAGGGACACAATGAGCAGTTCTTC. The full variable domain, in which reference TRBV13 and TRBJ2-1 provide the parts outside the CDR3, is AAGVIQSPRHLIKEKRETATLKCYPIPRHDTVYWYQQGPGQDPQFLISFYEKMQSDKGSIPDRFSAQQFSDYHSELNMSSLELGDSALYFCASSLLGEGHNEQFFGPGTRLTVL.

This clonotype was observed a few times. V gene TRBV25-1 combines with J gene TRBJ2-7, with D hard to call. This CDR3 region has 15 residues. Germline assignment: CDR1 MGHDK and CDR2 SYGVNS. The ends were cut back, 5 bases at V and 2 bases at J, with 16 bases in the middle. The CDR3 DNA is TGTGCCAGCAGTTTACGCGGCCCCTCAACCTACGAGCAGTACGTC. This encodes CASSLRGPSTYEQYV.

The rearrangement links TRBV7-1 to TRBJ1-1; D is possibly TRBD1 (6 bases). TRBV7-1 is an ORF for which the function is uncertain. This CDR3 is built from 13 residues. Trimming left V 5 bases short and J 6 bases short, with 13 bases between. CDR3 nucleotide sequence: TGTGCCAGCAGCGTACAGGGCTGGGCTGAAGCTTTCTTT. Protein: CASSVQGWAEAFF.

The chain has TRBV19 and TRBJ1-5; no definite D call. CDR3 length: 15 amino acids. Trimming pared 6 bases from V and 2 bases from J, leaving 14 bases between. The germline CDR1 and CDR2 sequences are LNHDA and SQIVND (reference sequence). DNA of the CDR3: TGTGCCAGTAGCGGGTTGGGCGATGGCAATCAGCCCCAGCATTTT. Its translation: CASSGLGDGNQPQHF.

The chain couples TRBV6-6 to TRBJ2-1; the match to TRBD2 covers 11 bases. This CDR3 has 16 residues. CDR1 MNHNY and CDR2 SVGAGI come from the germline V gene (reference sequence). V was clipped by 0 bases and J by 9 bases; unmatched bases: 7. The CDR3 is CASSYSKLAGDREQFF. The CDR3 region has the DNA TGTGCCAGCAGTTACTCGAAACTAGCGGGAGATCGTGAGCAGTTCTTC.

CDR3 region: CASSISSGVVYEQYF. DNA for the CDR3: TGTGCCAGTAGTATCTCTAGCGGGGTCGTCTACGAGCAGTACTTC. The chain carries TRBV19 and TRBJ2-7, with 9 bases matching TRBD2. Trimming removed 3 bases from V and 3 bases from J; junction bases left unmatched: 6. The CDR3 loop spans 15 amino acids. In germline, CDR1 is LNHDA, CDR2 SQIVND (reference sequence).

CDR3 loop: CASSPLLPGTGGQETQYF. CDR3 DNA: TGTGCCAGCAGTCCTCTACTCCCAGGAACAGGGGGCCAGGAGACCCAGTACTTC. The J gene is TRBJ2-5, the V gene TRBV6-2 or TRBV6-3; 9 positions match TRBD1. Germline loops: CDR1 MNHEY, CDR2 SVGEGT. The CDR3 extends over 18 amino acids. The trim removed 5 bases at V and 5 bases at J, leaving 18 bases unmatched.